Below, 28 T cell receptor beta chains from the same sample are listed, as sequenced in a study of radiation and T cells in renal cell carcinoma. The repertoire was sequenced with immunoSEQ multiplex PCR; TCRdb's copy has only in-frame clones and lacks some. The table has 40,000 to 50,000 clones, approximately 83% seen once; the top ten hold 31%. The time point: baseline pretreatment blood. Treatment of the sample: 15 Gy SBRT to primary tumor, nephrectomy 4 weeks later. Source: blood, taken from a patient whose treatment included radiotherapy and nephrectomy. The receptors here all came from a woman in her 70s with renal cell carcinoma.

This rearrangement joins TRBV27 to TRBJ2-1; 9 bases fit TRBD1. Germline values: CDR1 MNHEY, CDR2 SMNVEV (reference sequence). This CDR3 has 16 amino acids. The J segment lost 6 bases and the V segment lost 2 bases, leaving 8 bases of the junction unmatched. The CDR3 nucleotides read TGTGCCAGCAGTTTAACAGGGGGCGTTGAGGCCAATGAGCAGTTCTTC. This gives the protein CASSLTGGVEANEQFF.

The rearrangement links TRBV19 to TRBJ1-5; 7 positions agree with TRBD1. V lost 1 base to trimming and J lost 0 bases; unmatched junction nucleotides: 6. Germline CDR1 reads LNHDA; CDR2 reads SQIVND (reference sequence). This CDR3 is built from 17 residues. Written as DNA, the CDR3 is TGTGCCAGTAGTATAGCCGCAGGGGGGCTTAGCAATCAGCCCCAGCATTTT. This encodes CASSIAAGGLSNQPQHF.

This chain joins TRBV11-2 and TRBJ2-1; D not resolved. The germline CDR1 and CDR2 sequences are SGHAT and FQNNGV. With 5 bases removed from V and 9 bases from J, the gap between germline ends came to 11 bases. The CDR3 is made up of 12 amino acids. This chain's CDR3 is CASSPLGAEQFF. CDR3 nucleotide sequence: TGTGCCAGCAGCCCCCTCGGCGCTGAGCAGTTCTTC.

This chain joins TRBV7-9 and TRBJ2-2; TRBD1 agrees at 8 bases. Germline V gives CDR1 SEHNR, CDR2 FQNEAQ (reference sequence). The CDR3 consists of 16 residues. V lost 5 bases and J lost 4; bases outside the gene matches: 9. CDR3 nucleotide sequence: TGTGCCAGCAGCCGCTCTCAGGGGGCAGGCACCGGGGAGCTGTTTTTT. Amino acid sequence: CASSRSQGAGTGELFF.

This chain uses TRBV14 with TRBJ2-3; D gene ambiguous. Germline-derived CDR1 and CDR2 are SGHDN and FVKESK. There are 12 residues in the CDR3. V dropped 5 bases and J dropped 5 bases, with 8 bases sitting between them. CDR3 sequence reads: CASSEKLDTQYF. CDR3 DNA sequence: TGTGCCAGCAGCGAAAAACTAGATACGCAGTATTTT.

As DNA, the CDR3 is TGTGCCACCAGCAGCCTGACACTGGTTAACACTGAAGCTTTCTTT. Its translation is CATSSLTLVNTEAFF. The chain employs TRBV15 and TRBJ1-1; D is unresolved. Germline values: CDR1 LNHNV, CDR2 YYDKDF (reference sequence). Trimming cost V 3 bases and J 2 bases, with 13 bases left between them. The CDR3 has 15 amino acids.

The chain couples TRBV7-9 to TRBJ1-2, with 10 bases aligning to TRBD1. Germline values: CDR1 SEHNR, CDR2 FQNEAQ (reference sequence). V gave up 4 bases and J gave up 4 bases; unmatched junction bases: 3. This CDR3 spans 14 amino acids. DNA of the CDR3: TGTGCCAGCAGCTCGACAGGGGGCCCCTATGGCTACACCTTC. Its translation: CASSSTGGPYGYTF.

V gene TRBV15 combines with J gene TRBJ2-2, with no clear D. V lost 0 bases and J lost 3, with 5 bases in between. This CDR3 comprises 14 residues. The germline V gene encodes CDR1 LNHNV and CDR2 YYDKDF (reference sequence). The CDR3 nucleotides read TGTGCCACCAGCAGAGATTGGGACACCGGGGAGCTGTTTTTT. Protein sequence: CATSRDWDTGELFF.

The V call is TRBV5-1, the J call TRBJ2-5, with TRBD1 as a possible D gene (5 bases). V lost 4 bases to trimming and J lost 2 bases, with 9 bases between them. The CDR3 has 13 residues. Germline CDR1 and CDR2: SGHRS and YFSETQ. CDR3 DNA sequence: TGCGCCAGCAGCGGGGCACTTCAAGAGACCCAGTACTTC. Its protein product is CASSGALQETQYF.

The chain uses TRBV19 and TRBJ2-7, with 7 bases aligning to TRBD1. V lost 3 bases to trimming and J lost 6 bases; unmatched junction nucleotides: 8. There are 14 residues in the CDR3. CDR1 LNHDA and CDR2 SQIVND come from the germline V gene (reference sequence). The chain's CDR3 is CASSMVLRGREQYF. For the CDR3, the DNA is TGTGCCAGTAGTATGGTCCTAAGGGGGCGCGAGCAGTACTTC.

This clone was seen more than once but under ten times. V gene TRBV19 combines with J gene TRBJ1-1; 7 nucleotides align to TRBD1. V was clipped by 8 bases and J by 5 bases; unmatched bases: 20. The CDR3 runs 17 residues. Germline lookup yields CDR1 LNHDA and CDR2 SQIVND (reference sequence). In nucleotides, the CDR3 is TGTGCCAGTGACCCCGGGAACAGGGGAGGCCGGGGTACTGAAGCTTTCTTT. Translated, it gives CASDPGNRGGRGTEAFF.

This clone was seen more than once but under ten times. The J gene is TRBJ2-3, the V gene TRBV7-9; TRBD2 matches 8 bases. Unmatched junction bases numbered 12, after V lost 5 bases and J lost 2 bases. The CDR3 sequence is 17 residues long. Germline-derived CDR1 and CDR2 are SEHNR and FQNEAQ (reference sequence). The CDR3 is CASSEPTGGKTTDTQYF. Written as DNA, the CDR3 is TGTGCCAGCAGCGAGCCAACGGGGGGGAAGACCACAGATACGCAGTATTTT. Full variable domain (remainder filled in from reference TRBV7-9 and TRBJ2-3): DTGVSQNPRHKITKRGQNVTFRCDPISEHNRLYWYRQTLGQGPEFLTYFQNEAQLEKSRLLSDRFSAERPKGSFSTLEIQRTEQGDSAMYLCASSEPTGGKTTDTQYFGPGTRLTVL.

The CDR3, as DNA: TGTGCCAGCAGTGAAGGGTATCGTCTAGAGACCCAGTACTTC. Translating it yields CASSEGYRLETQYF. The chain couples TRBV6-1 to TRBJ2-5; D unclear. CDR1 is MNHNS and CDR2 is SASEGT in the germline V gene. This CDR3 is built from 14 residues. V was pared by 1 base and J by 4 bases, with 10 bases between.

The CDR3: CASSLYGETQYF. In DNA form, the CDR3 reads TGCGCCAGCAGCTTGTACGGGGAGACCCAGTACTTC. The V call is TRBV5-1, the J call TRBJ2-5; the D is unclear. The CDR3 contains 12 residues. V was shortened by 1 base and J by 5 bases, with 6 bases between the two germline ends. Germline values: CDR1 SGHRS, CDR2 YFSETQ.

The V and J genes are TRBV19 and TRBJ2-1, with 9 positions matching TRBD2. The CDR3 extends over 19 amino acids. Trimming cost V 1 base and J 9 bases; bases outside gene matches: 19. The germline V gene has CDR1 LNHDA and CDR2 SQIVND (reference sequence). The CDR3 DNA follows: TGTGCCAGTAGTATAGGCGGCCCCCTTTTCGGCGGGAGGGCCGGTGAGCAGTTCTTC. This translates into CASSIGGPLFGGRAGEQFF.

This clone was seen a single time. The V gene is TRBV6-6, the J gene TRBJ2-7; D possibly corresponds to TRBD2 (6 bases). Germline CDR1 is MNHNY and CDR2 is SVGAGI (reference sequence). The V gene lost 7 bases and the J gene lost 0 bases, with 13 bases spanning the gap. CDR3 length: 14 amino acids. DNA of the CDR3: TGTGCCAGCACCTCCCAACTAGCCTCCTACGAGCAGTACTTC. It yields the protein CASTSQLASYEQYF.

This clone showed up just a few times. Written as DNA, the CDR3 is TGTGCCAGCAGCAGGGACAGGCTCTACTATGGCTACACCTTC. Residues: CASSRDRLYYGYTF. The chain recombines TRBV2 with TRBJ1-2, with 8 bases that match TRBD1. Germline V gene lookup returns CDR1 SNHLY and CDR2 FYNNEI. After removal of 6 bases from V and 3 bases from J, the junction contained 6 bases not matched to a gene. The CDR3 sequence is 14 residues long. The full variable domain, rest sourced from reference TRBV2 and TRBJ1-2, is EPEVTQTPSHQVTQMGQEVILRCVPISNHLYFYWYRQILGQKVEFLVSFYNNEISEKSEIFDDQFSVERPDGSNFTLKIRSTKLEDSAMYFCASSRDRLYYGYTFGSGTRLTVV.

This sequence joins TRBV4-2 and TRBJ2-7; 10 nucleotides match TRBD2. The junction had 4 bases not matched to a gene; V was cut back by 4 bases and J by 1 base. CDR1 LGHNA and CDR2 YNFKEQ come from the germline V gene. The CDR3 has 15 amino acids. The CDR3 region has the DNA TGTGCCAGCAGCCGGGAACTAGCGGGATCCTACGAGCAGTACTTC. As protein: CASSRELAGSYEQYF.

This chain connects TRBV10-3 to TRBJ1-2, with D possibly being TRBD1 (5 bases). The V and J ends lost 3 bases and 3 bases respectively, with 11 bases between them. The CDR3 contains 14 residues. Per the germline V gene, CDR1 is ENHRY and CDR2 is SYGVKD. The CDR3 DNA reads TGTGCCATCAGTGATACGATGGGACACTATGGCTACACCTTC. This encodes CAISDTMGHYGYTF.

This chain joins TRBV5-1 and TRBJ2-3; TRBD2 matches at 11 bases. CDR1 is SGHRS, CDR2 YFSETQ, per germline. The CDR3 extends over 17 amino acids. Germline trimming cut 4 bases from V and 1 base from J; bases unmatched to any gene: 8. The CDR3: CASSPTSGGKGTDTQYF. The CDR3 DNA is TGCGCCAGCAGCCCTACTAGCGGGGGTAAGGGCACAGATACGCAGTATTTT.

The chain links TRBV30 to TRBJ1-5; maybe TRBD1 (6 bases). The germline V gene encodes CDR1 GTSNPN and CDR2 SVGIG (reference sequence). V shed 4 bases and J shed 3 bases, with 19 bases lying between them. The CDR3 totals 16 residues. CDR3 in DNA: TGTGCCTGGAACCGAGGGGCGGGGGGCTACAATCAGCCCCAGCATTTT. Translating gives CAWNRGAGGYNQPQHF.

The rearrangement uses TRBV5-1 and TRBJ1-3; D not resolved. The CDR3 has 16 residues. V was trimmed by 0 bases and J by 3 bases, leaving 13 bases between them. Germline V gene sequence: CDR1 SGHRS, CDR2 YFSETQ. For the CDR3, the DNA is TGCGCCAGCAGCTTGGCGTTGAGGGAAAATGGAAACACCATATATTTT. Encoded protein: CASSLALRENGNTIYF.

This chain connects TRBV5-5 to TRBJ1-5; possible D gene TRBD1, 5 bases. Trimming pared 0 bases from V and 2 bases from J, leaving 9 bases between. Looked up from germline, CDR1 is SGHKS and CDR2 is YYEKEE (reference sequence). The CDR3 has 15 residues. The CDR3 reads CASSLEGLGNQPQHF. The CDR3 nucleotides read TGTGCCAGCAGCTTGGAGGGGCTGGGCAATCAGCCCCAGCATTTT. Full variable domain (remainder filled in from reference TRBV5-5 and TRBJ1-5): DAGVTQSPTHLIKTRGQQVTLRCSPISGHKSVSWYQQVLGQGPQFIFQYYEKEERGRGNFPDRFSARQFPNYSSELNVNALLLGDSALYLCASSLEGLGNQPQHFGDGTRLSIL.

The sample holds a few counts of this clone. The chain recombines TRBV15 with TRBJ1-1, with D possibly TRBD1 on 5 matching bases. CDR1 and CDR2 (germline): LNHNV, YYDKDF (reference sequence). The CDR3 has 18 residues. V lost 0 bases to trimming and J lost 0 bases, with 17 bases between them. The chain's CDR3 is CATSRDWGRLSMNTEAFF. CDR3 DNA: TGTGCCACCAGCAGAGATTGGGGGAGACTGTCAATGAACACTGAAGCTTTCTTT.

The rearrangement links TRBV19 to TRBJ1-5; TRBD1 matches at 7 bases. There are 15 residues in the CDR3. V dropped 7 bases and J dropped 2; count of bases not matched to a gene: 8. Germline CDR1 and CDR2: LNHDA and SQIVND (reference sequence). This chain's CDR3 is CASTLTGRGNQPQHF. CDR3 coding DNA: TGTGCCAGTACCCTGACAGGGAGAGGCAATCAGCCCCAGCATTTT.

The chain links TRBV2 to TRBJ2-2, with TRBD1 matching over 8 bases. The germline V gene has CDR1 SNHLY and CDR2 FYNNEI. V was clipped by 6 bases and J by 3 bases; unmatched bases: 6. The CDR3 has 15 residues. CDR3 loop: CASSFRDRYTGELFF. CDR3 coding DNA: TGTGCCAGCAGCTTCCGGGACAGGTACACCGGGGAGCTGTTTTTT. Full variable domain (outside the CDR3, taken from reference TRBV2 and TRBJ2-2): EPEVTQTPSHQVTQMGQEVILRCVPISNHLYFYWYRQILGQKVEFLVSFYNNEISEKSEIFDDQFSVERPDGSNFTLKIRSTKLEDSAMYFCASSFRDRYTGELFFGEGSRLTVL.

This clone came up once. The rearrangement uses TRBV7-2 and TRBJ1-5; the D gene is possibly TRBD1 (5 bases). The V gene lost 6 bases and the J gene lost 2 bases, with 14 bases spanning the gap. Per germline, CDR1 SGHTA and CDR2 FQGNSA. The CDR3 runs 15 residues. CDR3 residues: CASRKDTTRNQPQHF. CDR3 DNA: TGTGCCAGCAGAAAGGACACAACCCGCAATCAGCCCCAGCATTTT.

J is TRBJ2-7 and V is TRBV18; 8 nucleotides match TRBD2. Looked up from germline, CDR1 is KGHSH and CDR2 is LQKENI. This CDR3 has 17 amino acids. Trimming at V came to 1 base and at J to 5 bases, leaving 13 bases not matched to a gene. The DNA for the CDR3 is TGTGCCAGCTCACCACGGTTCTTGGTAGCGGGACTCGACGAGCAGTACTTC. Its protein is CASSPRFLVAGLDEQYF.